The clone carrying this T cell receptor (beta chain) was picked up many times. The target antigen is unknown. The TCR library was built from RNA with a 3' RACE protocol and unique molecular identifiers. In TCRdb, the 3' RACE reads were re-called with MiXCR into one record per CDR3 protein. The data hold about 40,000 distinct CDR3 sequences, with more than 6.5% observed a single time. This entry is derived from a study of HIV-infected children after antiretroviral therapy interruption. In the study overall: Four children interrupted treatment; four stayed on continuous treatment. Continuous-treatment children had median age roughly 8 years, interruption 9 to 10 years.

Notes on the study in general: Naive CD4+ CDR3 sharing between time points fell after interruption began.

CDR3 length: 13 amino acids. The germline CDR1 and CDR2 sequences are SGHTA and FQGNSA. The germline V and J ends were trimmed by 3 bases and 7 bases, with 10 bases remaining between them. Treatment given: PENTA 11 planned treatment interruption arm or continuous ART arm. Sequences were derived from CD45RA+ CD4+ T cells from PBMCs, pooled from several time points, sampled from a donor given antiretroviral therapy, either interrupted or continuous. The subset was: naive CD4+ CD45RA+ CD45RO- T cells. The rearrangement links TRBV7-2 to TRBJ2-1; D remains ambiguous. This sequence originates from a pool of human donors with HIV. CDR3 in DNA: TGTGCCAGCAGCTTTTCACAGTTTAATGAGCAGTTCTTC. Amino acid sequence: CASSFSQFNEQFF.